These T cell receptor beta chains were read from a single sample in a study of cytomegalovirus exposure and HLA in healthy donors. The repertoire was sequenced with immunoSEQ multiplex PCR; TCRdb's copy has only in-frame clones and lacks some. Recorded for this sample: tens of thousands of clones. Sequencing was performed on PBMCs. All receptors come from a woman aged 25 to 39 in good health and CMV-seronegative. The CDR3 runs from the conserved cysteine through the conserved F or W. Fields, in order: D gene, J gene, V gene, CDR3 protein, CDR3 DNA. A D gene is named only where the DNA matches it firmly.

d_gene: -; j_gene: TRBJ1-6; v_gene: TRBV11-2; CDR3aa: CASSLYGVNSPLHF; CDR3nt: TGTGCCAGCAGCTTATATGGTGTTAATTCACCCCTACACTTT
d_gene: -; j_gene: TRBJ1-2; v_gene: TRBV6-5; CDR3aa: CASSYSASNYGYTF; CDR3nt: TGTGCCAGCAGTTACTCTGCCAGTAACTATGGCTACACCTTC
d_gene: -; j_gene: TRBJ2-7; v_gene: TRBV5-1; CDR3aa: CASSLNHYEQYF; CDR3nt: TGCGCCAGCAGCTTGAACCACTACGAGCAGTACTTC
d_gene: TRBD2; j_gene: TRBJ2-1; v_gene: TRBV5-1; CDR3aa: CASSLTSGHGYNEQFF; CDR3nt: TGCGCCAGCAGCTTGACTAGCGGGCACGGGTACAATGAGCAGTTCTTC
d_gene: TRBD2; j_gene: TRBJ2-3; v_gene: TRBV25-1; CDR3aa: CASSEFQLAEREDTQYF; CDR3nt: TGTGCCAGCAGTGAATTTCAGCTAGCGGAAAGGGAGGATACGCAGTATTTT
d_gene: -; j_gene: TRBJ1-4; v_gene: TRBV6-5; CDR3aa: CASRIDPGGEKLFF; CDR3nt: TGTGCCAGCCGCATAGACCCGGGGGGTGAAAAACTGTTTTTT
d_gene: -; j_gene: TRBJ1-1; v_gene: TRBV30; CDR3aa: CAWSVDRLNTEAFF; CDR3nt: TGTGCCTGGAGTGTGGACAGACTGAACACTGAAGCTTTCTTT
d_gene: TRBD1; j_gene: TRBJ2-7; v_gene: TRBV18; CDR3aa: CASSQLGGGYRDRTYEQYF; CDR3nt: TGTGCCAGCTCACAACTAGGTGGGGGTTATCGGGACAGAACCTACGAGCAGTACTTC
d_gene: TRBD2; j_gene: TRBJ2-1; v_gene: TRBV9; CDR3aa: CASSVDGTSVYEQFF; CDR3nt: TGTGCCAGCAGCGTAGATGGGACTAGTGTTTATGAGCAGTTCTTC
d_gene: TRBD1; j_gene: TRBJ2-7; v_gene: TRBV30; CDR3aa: CAWSVRLRGRDEQYF; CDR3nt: TGTGCCTGGAGTGTACGTCTCAGGGGGCGAGACGAGCAGTACTTC
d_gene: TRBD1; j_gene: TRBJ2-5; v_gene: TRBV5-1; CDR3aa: CASSLDHRGETQYF; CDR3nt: TGCGCCAGCAGCTTGGACCACAGGGGGGAGACCCAGTACTTC
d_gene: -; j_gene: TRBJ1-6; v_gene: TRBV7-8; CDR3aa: CASKEDSPSSYNSPLHF; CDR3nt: TGTGCCAGCAAAGAGGACAGTCCGAGCTCCTATAATTCACCCCTCCACTTT
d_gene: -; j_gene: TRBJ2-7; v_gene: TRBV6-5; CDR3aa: CASSSYRGLEQYF; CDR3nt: TGTGCCAGCAGTTCCTACAGAGGACTCGAGCAGTACTTC
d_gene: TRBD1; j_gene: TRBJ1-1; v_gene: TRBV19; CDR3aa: CASRDWGQGMNTEAFF; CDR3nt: TGTGCCAGTAGGGACTGGGGACAGGGAATGAACACTGAAGCTTTCTTT
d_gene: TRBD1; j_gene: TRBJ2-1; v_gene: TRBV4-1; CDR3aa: CASSPRQGVNEQFF; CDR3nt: TGCGCCAGCAGCCCCCGACAGGGTGTGAATGAGCAGTTCTTC
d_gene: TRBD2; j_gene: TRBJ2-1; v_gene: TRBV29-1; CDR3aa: CSVEISGDNEQFF; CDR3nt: TGCAGCGTTGAGATTAGCGGGGACAATGAGCAGTTCTTC
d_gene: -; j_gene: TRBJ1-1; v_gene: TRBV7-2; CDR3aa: CASSPLGQINTEAFF; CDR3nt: TGTGCCAGCAGCCCCCTCGGACAAATTAACACTGAAGCTTTCTTT
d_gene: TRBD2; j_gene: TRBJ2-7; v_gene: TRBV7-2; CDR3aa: CASSFKSGGGEQYF; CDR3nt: TGTGCCAGCAGCTTCAAGTCGGGGGGTGGCGAGCAGTACTTC
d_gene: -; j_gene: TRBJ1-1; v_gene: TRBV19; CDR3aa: CASSILGGNTEAFF; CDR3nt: TGTGCCAGTAGTATACTCGGGGGGAACACTGAAGCTTTCTTT
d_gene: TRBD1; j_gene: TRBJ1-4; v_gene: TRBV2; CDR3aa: CASRERQGVNEKLFF; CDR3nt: TGTGCCAGCAGGGAGAGACAGGGAGTGAATGAAAAACTGTTTTTT
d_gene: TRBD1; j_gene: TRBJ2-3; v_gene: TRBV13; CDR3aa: CASSSGQGVDTQYF; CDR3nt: TGTGCCAGCAGCTCGGGACAGGGGGTTGATACGCAGTATTTT
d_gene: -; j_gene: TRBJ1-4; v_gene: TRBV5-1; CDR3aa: CAGSLAGRGNEKLFF; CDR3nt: TGCGCCGGCAGCTTGGCCGGAAGGGGAAATGAAAAACTGTTTTTT
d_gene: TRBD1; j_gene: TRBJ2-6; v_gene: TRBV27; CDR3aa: CASRGTGSGANVLTF; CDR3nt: TGTGCCAGCCGTGGGACAGGCAGTGGGGCCAACGTCCTGACTTTC
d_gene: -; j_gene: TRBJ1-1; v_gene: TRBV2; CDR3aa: CASSPRTVNTEAFF; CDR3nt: TGTGCCAGCAGTCCTCGGACAGTAAACACTGAAGCTTTCTTT
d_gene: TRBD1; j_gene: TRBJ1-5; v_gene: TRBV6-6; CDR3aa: CASRNPGTGDQPQHF; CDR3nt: TGTGCCAGCAGAAACCCCGGGACAGGGGATCAGCCCCAGCATTTT
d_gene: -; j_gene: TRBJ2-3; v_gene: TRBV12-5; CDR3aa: CASGLFGQTDTQYF; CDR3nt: TGTGCTAGTGGTTTGTTCGGACAGACAGATACGCAGTATTTT
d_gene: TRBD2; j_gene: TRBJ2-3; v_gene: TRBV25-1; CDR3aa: CASSVAGGADTQYF; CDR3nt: TGTGCCAGCAGTGTAGCGGGAGGAGCAGATACGCAGTATTTT
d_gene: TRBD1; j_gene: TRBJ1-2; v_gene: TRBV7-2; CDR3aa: CASNGRGSYGYTF; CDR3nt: TGTGCCAGCAATGGCAGGGGGAGCTATGGCTACACCTTC
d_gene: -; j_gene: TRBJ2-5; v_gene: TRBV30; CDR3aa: CAWSRRGGETQYF; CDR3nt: TGTGCCTGGAGTAGGAGGGGGGGAGAGACCCAGTACTTC
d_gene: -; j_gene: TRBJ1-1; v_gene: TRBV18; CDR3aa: CASSPRNTEAFF; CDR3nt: TGTGCCAGCTCACCCCGGAACACTGAAGCTTTCTTT
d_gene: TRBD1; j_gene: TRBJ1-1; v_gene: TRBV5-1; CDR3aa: CASSSTGGNTEAFF; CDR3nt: TGCGCCAGCAGCTCCACAGGGGGGAACACTGAAGCTTTCTTT
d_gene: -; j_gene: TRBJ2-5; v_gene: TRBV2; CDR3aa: CASSLQGGQETQYF; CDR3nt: TGTGCCAGCAGTCTCCAGGGGGGCCAAGAGACCCAGTACTTC
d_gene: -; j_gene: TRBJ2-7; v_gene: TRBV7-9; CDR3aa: CASSAPGTPYEQYF; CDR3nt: TGTGCCAGCAGCGCTCCCGGGACACCCTACGAGCAGTACTTC
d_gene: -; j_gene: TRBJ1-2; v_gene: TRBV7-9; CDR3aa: CASSSQGDYGYTF; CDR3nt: TGTGCCAGCAGCTCCCAAGGGGACTATGGCTACACCTTC
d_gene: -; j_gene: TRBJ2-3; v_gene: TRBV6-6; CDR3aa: CASSYSQTVTQYF; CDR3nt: TGTGCCAGCAGTTATTCTCAGACAGTGACGCAGTATTTT
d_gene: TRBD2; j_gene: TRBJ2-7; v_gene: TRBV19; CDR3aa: CASSMGSGGSYEQYF; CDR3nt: TGTGCCAGTAGTATGGGAAGCGGGGGCTCCTACGAGCAGTACTTC
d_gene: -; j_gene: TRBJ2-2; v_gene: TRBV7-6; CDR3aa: CASSLGPGGGTGELFF; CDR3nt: TGTGCCAGCAGCTTAGGGCCCGGTGGGGGGACCGGGGAGCTGTTTTTT
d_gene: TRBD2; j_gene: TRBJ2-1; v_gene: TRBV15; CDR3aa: CATSERSGRAWEQFF; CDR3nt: TGTGCCACCAGCGAACGTAGCGGGAGGGCCTGGGAGCAGTTCTTC
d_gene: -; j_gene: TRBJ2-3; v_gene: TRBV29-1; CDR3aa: CSVTTGTDTQYF; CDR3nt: TGCAGCGTTACCACAGGCACAGATACGCAGTATTTT
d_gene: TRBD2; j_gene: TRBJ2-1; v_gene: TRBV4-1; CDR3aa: CASSQDGISGRDYNEQFF; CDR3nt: TGCGCCAGCAGCCAAGACGGTATTAGCGGGAGGGACTACAATGAGCAGTTCTTC
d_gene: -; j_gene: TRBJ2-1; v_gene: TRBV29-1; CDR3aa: CSVGGQSSYNEQFF; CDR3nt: TGCAGCGTTGGAGGACAGAGCTCCTACAATGAGCAGTTCTTC
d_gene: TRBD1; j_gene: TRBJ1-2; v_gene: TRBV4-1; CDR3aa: CASSTRQGNYGYTF; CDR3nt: TGCGCCAGCAGCACACGACAGGGTAACTATGGCTACACCTTC
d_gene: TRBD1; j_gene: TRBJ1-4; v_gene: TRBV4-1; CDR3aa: CASSQDFGRGEKLFF; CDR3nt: TGCGCCAGCAGCCAAGATTTTGGCAGGGGGGAAAAACTGTTTTTT
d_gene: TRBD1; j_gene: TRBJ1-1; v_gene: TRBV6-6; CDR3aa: CASSPPAGQGKSEAFF; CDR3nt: TGTGCCAGCAGTCCCCCCGCCGGACAGGGGAAGTCTGAAGCTTTCTTT
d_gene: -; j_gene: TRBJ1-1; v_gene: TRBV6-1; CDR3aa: CASSVGGRVTEAFF; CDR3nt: TGTGCCAGCAGTGTGGGGGGGCGCGTGACTGAAGCTTTCTTT
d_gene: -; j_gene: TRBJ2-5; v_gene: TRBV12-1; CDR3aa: CASSFPTSDETQYF; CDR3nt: TGTGCCAGCAGCTTCCCCACTAGCGACGAGACCCAGTACTTC
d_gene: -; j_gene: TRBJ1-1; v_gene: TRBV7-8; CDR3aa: CASSSQQANTEAFF; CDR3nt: TGTGCCAGCAGCTCACAGCAGGCGAACACTGAAGCTTTCTTT
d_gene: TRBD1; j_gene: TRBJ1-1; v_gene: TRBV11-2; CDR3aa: CASSLDGQGEVEAFF; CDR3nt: TGTGCCAGCAGCTTAGACGGACAGGGGGAAGTTGAAGCTTTCTTT
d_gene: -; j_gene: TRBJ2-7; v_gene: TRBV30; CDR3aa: CAWGRDPYEQYF; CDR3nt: TGTGCCTGGGGGAGAGACCCCTACGAGCAGTACTTC